The 22 T cell receptor beta chains below come from one sample, sequenced in a study of CD8 T cells in Susac syndrome. Random hexamers were used to reverse transcribe roughly 0.45 to 1 ug of RNA. Via MiXCR, TCRdb re-called the immunoSEQ multiplex PCR reads, giving one row per CDR3 protein. The sample carries 250,000 to 350,000 distinct CDR3 sequences, about 88% recorded once. The sample consisted of CD8+ T cells from PBMCs. The receptors were sampled from a human donor with multiple sclerosis.

The chain recombines TRBV10-3 with TRBJ1-5; D remains unclear. Trimming left V 11 bases short and J 3 bases short, with 20 bases between. CDR1 is ENHRY, CDR2 SYGVKD, per germline. This CDR3 comprises 15 residues. The CDR3 is CAVEEEPMVNQPQHF. CDR3 nucleotides: TGTGCCGTCGAGGAGGAGCCTATGGTCAATCAGCCCCAGCATTTT.

This clonotype has only one observation. This sequence joins TRBV15 and TRBJ2-7, with 8 positions matching TRBD1. With V trimmed by 4 bases and J by 3 bases, 8 bases remained unmatched. The CDR3 sequence is 15 residues long. The V gene's germline CDR1 is LNHNV and CDR2 YYDKDF (reference sequence). CDR3 bases: TGTGCCACCAGCATCATGCGGACAGGGAACTACGAGCAGTACTTC. Amino acid sequence: CATSIMRTGNYEQYF. The variable domain in full, with the rest retrieved from reference TRBV15 and TRBJ2-7, is DAMVIQNPRYQVTQFGKPVTLSCSQTLNHNVMYWYQQKSSQAPKLLFHYYDKDFNNEADTPDNFQSRRPNTSFCFLDIRSPGLGDTAMYLCATSIMRTGNYEQYFGPGTRLTVT.

The CDR3 sequence: CASALGEGPYEQFF. The CDR3 DNA is TGTGCCAGCGCCCTAGGGGAGGGGCCCTATGAGCAGTTCTTC. This chain joins TRBV27 and TRBJ2-1; 7 bases are a match to TRBD2. This CDR3 contains 14 residues. Germline V gene sequence: CDR1 MNHEY, CDR2 SMNVEV (reference sequence). The V gene end was trimmed by 8 bases and the J gene end by 8 bases; junction bases not matched to a gene: 12.

J is TRBJ2-3 and V is TRBV10-2, with D possibly matching TRBD2 (6 bases). Trimming took 2 bases from V and 0 from J, leaving 12 bases between them. Germline-derived CDR1 and CDR2 are WSHSY and SAAADI. This CDR3 has 16 residues. CDR3 nucleotides: TGCGCCAGCAGTGAGAGATGGAGCGGGAGCACAGATACGCAGTATTTT. It translates to CASSERWSGSTDTQYF.

The chain employs TRBV20-1 and TRBJ1-5; D may be TRBD1 (6 bases). In germline, CDR1 is DFQATT, CDR2 SNEGSKA (reference sequence). The CDR3 spans 15 residues. Trimming left V 0 bases short and J 1 base short, with 10 bases between. The CDR3 sequence: CSARELGASNQPQHF. Here the CDR3 DNA reads TGCAGTGCTAGAGAATTGGGGGCCAGCAATCAGCCCCAGCATTTT.

The V and J genes are TRBV9 and TRBJ2-2, with 7 positions matching TRBD2. V lost 3 bases, J lost 5 bases, and 4 bases stayed unmatched. This CDR3 comprises 14 residues. The germline V gene encodes CDR1 SGDLS and CDR2 YYNGEE. The CDR3 loop reads CASSGGSGTGELFF. The CDR3 DNA reads TGTGCCAGCAGCGGGGGTAGCGGGACCGGGGAGCTGTTTTTT. The full variable domain, its missing parts supplied by reference TRBV9 and TRBJ2-2, is DSGVTQTPKHLITATGQRVTLRCSPRSGDLSVYWYQQSLDQGLQFLIQYYNGEERAKGNILERFSAQQFPDLHSELNLSSLELGDSALYFCASSGGSGTGELFFGEGSRLTVL.

J is TRBJ1-1 and V is TRBV30, with D tentatively TRBD1 (6 bases). Germline V gene data show CDR1 as GTSNPN and CDR2 as SVGIG (reference sequence). This CDR3 is 13 amino acids long. Trimming shortened V by 8 bases and J by 3 bases, and 16 bases separated the two germline ends. The CDR3 nucleotides are TGTGCCCGACGGGGACCAGGGGACACTGAAGCTTTCTTT. This encodes CARRGPGDTEAFF.

DNA for the CDR3: TGTGCCAGCAGCTTAGGTGGGGGGCCGGGCTATGGCTACACCTTC. This encodes CASSLGGGPGYGYTF. This chain links TRBV13 with TRBJ1-2; tentative D call: TRBD1 (6 bases). Germline V gene data show CDR1 as PRHDT and CDR2 as FYEKMQ (reference sequence). V was trimmed by 0 bases and J by 4 bases, leaving 12 bases between them. The CDR3 covers 15 residues.

The gene calls are TRBV12-5 and TRBJ1-2; D remains unclear. V lost 6 bases and J 1 base, leaving 15 bases between the germline ends. This CDR3 contains 15 residues. From germline, CDR1 is LGHNT and CDR2 FRNRAP. CDR3 coding DNA: TGTGCTAGTGGCCACGACGTGGTGGATAACTATGGCTACACCTTC. It translates to CASGHDVVDNYGYTF.

On this clonotype: The conserved phenylalanine or tryptophan normally closing the CDR3 is absent here, so this likely arose from a read error. V usage is TRBV5-1 and J usage is TRBJ1-2; 8 bases are shared with TRBD1. The V segment lost 0 bases and the J segment 0 bases; nucleotides outside the gene matches: 4. CDR1 is SGHRS, CDR2 YFSETQ, per germline. The CDR3 length is 16 residues. CDR3 in DNA: TGCGCCAGCAGCTTGGACGGACAGGGAGCTAACTATGGCTACACCCTC. Translating it yields CASSLDGQGANYGYTL.

The table lists this clonotype with a count of one. This rearrangement joins TRBV6-5 to TRBJ2-7; D might be TRBD1 (6 bases). The CDR3 extends over 14 amino acids. V shed 2 bases and J shed 3 bases, with 11 bases lying between them. In germline, CDR1 is MNHEY, CDR2 SVGAGI. The CDR3 DNA sequence: TGTGCCAGCAGTTACAACAGGGACCTCTACGAGCAGTACTTC. This encodes CASSYNRDLYEQYF.

This chain uses TRBV5-1 with TRBJ2-1, with TRBD1 matching over 9 bases. The CDR3 consists of 17 residues. V lost 2 bases and J lost 1; bases outside the gene matches: 7. The germline gives CDR1 SGHRS, CDR2 YFSETQ. The CDR3 region has the DNA TGCGCCAGCAGCTTTTACCCGGGACAGGGATCCTACAATGAGCAGTTCTTC. Protein: CASSFYPGQGSYNEQFF.

CDR3 sequence (DNA): TGTGCCAGCAGTCCGACAGCGGTTTGGTTCACCCTCCACTTT. Amino acids: CASSPTAVWFTLHF. This sequence joins TRBV27 and TRBJ1-6, with a possible D match to TRBD1 (5 bases). Trimming took off 5 bases at V and 14 bases at J, with 19 bases between the two ends. Germline V gene lookup returns CDR1 MNHEY and CDR2 SMNVEV (reference sequence). The CDR3 contains 14 residues.

CDR3 sequence: CASSGYGGTGLGYGYTF. The CDR3 DNA follows: TGTGCCAGCAGCGGCTATGGGGGGACAGGGCTAGGCTATGGCTACACCTTC. The V call is TRBV9, the J call TRBJ1-2; 9 nucleotides match TRBD1. CDR1 is SGDLS, CDR2 YYNGEE, per germline. The CDR3 has 17 amino acids. V lost 3 bases, J lost 4 bases, and 13 bases stayed unmatched.

J is TRBJ1-2 and V is TRBV27; 8 nucleotides align to TRBD1. Germline trimming cut 0 bases from V and 8 bases from J; bases unmatched to any gene: 11. Germline V gene data show CDR1 as MNHEY and CDR2 as SMNVEV (reference sequence). This CDR3 has 16 residues. The CDR3 is CASSLSPVGQGGGYTF. Written as DNA, the CDR3 is TGTGCCAGCAGTTTATCGCCCGTAGGACAGGGTGGCGGCTACACCTTC.

This clonotype turned up a few times. The V call is TRBV11-1, the J call TRBJ2-3; D ambiguous. V was pared by 2 bases and J by 0 bases, with 9 bases between. The CDR3 length is 15 residues. Germline V gene lookup returns CDR1 SGHAT and CDR2 FQDESV (reference sequence). CDR3 nucleotide sequence: TGTGCCAGCAGCTTACCCCGGCTTAGCACAGATACGCAGTATTTT. Protein product: CASSLPRLSTDTQYF.

The chain employs TRBV6-6 and TRBJ2-7, with 7 nucleotides matching TRBD2. Germline V lookup: CDR1 MNHNY, CDR2 SVGAGI (reference sequence). J was trimmed by 3 bases and V by 8 bases; bases with no gene match: 10. This CDR3 contains 14 residues. CDR3 protein: CASGPLPSGYEQYF. The CDR3 DNA is TGTGCCAGCGGTCCCCTCCCTAGCGGCTACGAGCAGTACTTC.

The chain joins TRBV6-8 to TRBJ1-2, with 10 bases fitting TRBD1. V was clipped by 5 bases and J by 8 bases; unmatched bases: 11. CDR3 length equals 15 residues. Germline CDR1 is MNHGY and CDR2 is SAAAGT. The CDR3 DNA reads TGTGCCAGCAGTCACTATGACCGGGACAGGGGAGGCTACACCTTC. Its translation is CASSHYDRDRGGYTF.

The V and J genes are TRBV19 and TRBJ2-1, with unresolved D. Germline V gene lookup returns CDR1 LNHDA and CDR2 SQIVND (reference sequence). CDR3 length equals 15 residues. Deletions cut 1 base from V and 8 bases from J, with 15 bases between. The CDR3 coding sequence is TGTGCCAGTAGTATAGTAGCCAGCGTGGTGGATGAGCAGTTCTTC. Amino acids: CASSIVASVVDEQFF. The whole variable domain, remainder taken from reference TRBV19 and TRBJ2-1, is DGGITQSPKYLFRKEGQNVTLSCEQNLNHDAMYWYRQDPGQGLRLIYYSQIVNDFQKGDIAEGYSVSREKKESFPLTVTSAQKNPTAFYLCASSIVASVVDEQFFGPGTRLTVL.

V gene TRBV30 combines with J gene TRBJ1-1; D not certain. In germline, CDR1 is GTSNPN, CDR2 SVGIG (reference sequence). V lost 2 bases and J 0 bases, leaving 1 base between the germline ends. The CDR3 has 11 amino acids. The CDR3 nucleotides are TGTGCCTGGAGTATGAACACTGAAGCTTTCTTT. It translates to CAWSMNTEAFF.

The V gene is TRBV9, the J gene TRBJ2-2; 7 nucleotides align to TRBD1. The V segment lost 10 bases and the J segment 2 bases; nucleotides outside the gene matches: 5. This CDR3 spans 13 amino acids. The germline V gene has CDR1 SGDLS and CDR2 YYNGEE. CDR3 amino acids: CACRQGNTGELFF. The DNA for the CDR3 is TGTGCCTGTCGACAGGGTAACACCGGGGAGCTGTTTTTT.

The chain is built from TRBV30 and TRBJ1-6; D is unclear. Germline V lookup: CDR1 GTSNPN, CDR2 SVGIG (reference sequence). The CDR3 is made up of 16 amino acids. Trimming pared 1 base from V and 4 bases from J, leaving 14 bases between. The CDR3 here is CAWSDQTARYNSPLHF. The CDR3 coding sequence is TGTGCCTGGAGTGATCAAACAGCCCGATATAATTCACCCCTCCACTTT.